This TCR beta chain was sequenced in a study of blood T cell repertoires in COVID-19. Study as a whole: The United States, Italy and Spain provided the acute and convalescent COVID-19 samples. The analysed material was cDNA or gDNA that came from T cells, B-cell-depleted T cells, or PBMCs.

Authors' data handling: Nucleated cell number was recorded as an estimate derived from reference gene primer amplification. Assay used: immunoSEQ multiplex PCR; TCRdb lists only in-frame clones, some missing. V, J and clone size were drawn from that table, and D and trimming were deduced from the DNA. The profile covers tens of thousands of clones, with roughly nine tenths appearing a single time and about 15% taken by the ten largest. This CDR3 comprises 15 residues. CDR1 is MNHEY, CDR2 SMNVEV, per germline (reference sequence). V was trimmed by 2 bases and J by 9 bases, leaving 14 bases between them.

This TCR derives from a male donor with acute or convalescent COVID-19. Sequencing was done on a sample of peripheral blood. The chain is built from TRBV27 and TRBJ1-6, with D tentatively TRBD1 (5 bases). The CDR3, as DNA: TGTGCCAGCAGTTTAATAAACCGTAGGGGTTCACCCCTCCACTTT. Encoded protein: CASSLINRRGSPLHF.